These 29 T cell receptor beta chains came from one sample sequenced in a study of T cell repertoires in aging, cancer and after chemotherapy. Rearranged V-D-J TRB sequences were amplified with a mixed TRB-A/B primer pool. TCRdb used MiXCR to reprocess the multiplex PCR reads, holding one entry per CDR3 protein. This sample has 8,500 to 10,000 distinct CDR3 sequences; more than 50% occur once, and the top ten carry 20% to 25%. The template was genomic DNA from peripheral blood, not RNA. The sample comprised blood. These TCRs come from a human donor in good health.

The chain carries TRBV5-5 and TRBJ2-2; a possible D gene is TRBD1 (5 bases). The V end was cut by 4 bases, the J end by 6 bases, with 19 bases between. The CDR3 runs 16 residues. CDR1 SGHKS and CDR2 YYEKEE come from the germline V gene (reference sequence). The CDR3 DNA follows: TGTGCCAGCAGCATACAGGCCCCTACTACCCCCGGGGAGCTGTTTTTT. It codes for CASSIQAPTTPGELFF.

The V call is TRBV27, the J call TRBJ2-7; 8 bases fit TRBD2. V trimming: 5 bases; J trimming: 3 bases; junction bases outside the gene matches: 12. Germline loops: CDR1 MNHEY, CDR2 SMNVEV (reference sequence). The CDR3 has 16 residues. This CDR3 reads CASSIQSSGIIYEQYF. The CDR3 nucleotides are TGTGCCAGCAGTATTCAAAGTAGCGGGATAATCTACGAGCAGTACTTC.

The V call is TRBV6-6, the J call TRBJ2-7; 7 bases are shared with TRBD1. The CDR3 has 15 amino acids. Trimming took 6 bases from V and 0 from J; bases not matched to a gene: 8. Germline CDR1 is MNHNY and CDR2 is SVGAGI (reference sequence). The chain's CDR3 is CASRLPGDSSYEQYF. The CDR3 region has the DNA TGTGCCAGCAGGTTACCCGGGGACAGCTCCTACGAGCAGTACTTC.

The V call is TRBV27, the J call TRBJ2-6; tentative D call: TRBD2 (7 bases). V was cut by 6 bases and J by 1 base, with 16 bases left in between. Per germline, CDR1 MNHEY and CDR2 SMNVEV (reference sequence). This CDR3 comprises 17 residues. This CDR3 reads CASSKGGAFSGANVLTF. CDR3 nucleotides: TGTGCCAGCAGCAAAGGGGGGGCTTTTTCTGGGGCCAACGTCCTGACTTTC.

This clonotype was counted once. J is TRBJ2-2 and V is TRBV6-1; perhaps TRBD1 as D (5 bases). Germline-derived CDR1 and CDR2 are MNHNS and SASEGT. The CDR3 length is 15 residues. Trimming stripped 5 bases from V and 0 bases from J, with 10 bases between. CDR3 protein: CASSLKGTNTGELFF. Here the CDR3 DNA reads TGTGCCAGCAGTTTAAAGGGGACGAACACCGGGGAGCTGTTTTTT.

This sequence joins TRBV11-1 and TRBJ2-1; the D gene could be TRBD1 or TRBD2 (5 bases each). Per germline, CDR1 SGHAT and CDR2 FQDESV (reference sequence). The CDR3 contains 14 residues. V lost 4 bases and J lost 4, with 11 bases in between. The chain's CDR3 is CASSSGPGYNEQFF. Written as DNA, the CDR3 is TGTGCCAGCAGCTCGGGGCCGGGATACAATGAGCAGTTCTTC.

The rearrangement links TRBV15 to TRBJ1-2; possibly TRBD1 for D (5 bases). Trimming shortened V by 0 bases and J by 7 bases, and 18 bases separated the two germline ends. The V gene's germline CDR1 is LNHNV and CDR2 YYDKDF (reference sequence). The CDR3 is 16 residues long. Here the CDR3 DNA reads TGTGCCACCAGCAGAGATAGGGGCATTACGGAGCGTGGCTACACCTTC. It specifies CATSRDRGITERGYTF.

The V gene is TRBV29-1, the J gene TRBJ2-7; 8 nucleotides match TRBD2. The length of the CDR3 is 12 residues. In germline, CDR1 is SQVTM, CDR2 ANQGSEA. Trimming at V came to 8 bases and at J to 7 bases, leaving 10 bases not matched to a gene. DNA of the CDR3: TGCAGCTTTTCCACGGGGGGGCGGGAGCAGTACTTC. Its translation is CSFSTGGREQYF.

The rearrangement links TRBV12-3 or TRBV12-4 to TRBJ1-2; D may be TRBD1 (5 bases). This CDR3 comprises 15 residues. Trimming stripped 3 bases from V and 6 bases from J, with 17 bases between. CDR3 nucleotide sequence: TGTGCCAGCAGTTTGCCTAAAGGAAGGGGAAATGGCTACACCTTC. Its protein is CASSLPKGRGNGYTF.

The rearrangement joins TRBV6-5 to TRBJ1-1; TRBD1 matches 8 bases. This CDR3 contains 15 residues. Germline V lookup: CDR1 MNHEY, CDR2 SVGAGI. After removal of 4 bases from V and 1 base from J, the junction contained 5 bases not matched to a gene. CDR3: CASSSGQARNTEAFF. The CDR3 nucleotides read TGTGCCAGCAGTTCGGGACAGGCCCGGAACACTGAAGCTTTCTTT.

This rearrangement joins TRBV6-5 to TRBJ2-3; 7 bases map to TRBD2. In germline, CDR1 is MNHEY, CDR2 SVGAGI. The CDR3 loop spans 14 amino acids. J was trimmed by 1 base and V by 4 bases; bases with no gene match: 2. The CDR3 reads CASSFRGGTDTQYF. As DNA, the CDR3 is TGTGCCAGCAGTTTTCGGGGGGGCACAGATACGCAGTATTTT.

The chain combines TRBV6-1 with TRBJ1-2, with 8 bases identical to TRBD1. The V segment lost 5 bases and the J segment 8 bases; nucleotides outside the gene matches: 13. This CDR3 spans 15 amino acids. Germline-derived CDR1 and CDR2 are MNHNS and SASEGT. This CDR3 is CASSSRTGQGWGYTF. DNA of the CDR3: TGTGCCAGCAGTTCTCGAACCGGACAGGGATGGGGCTACACCTTC.

The V and J genes are TRBV27 and TRBJ2-1, with D possibly being TRBD2 (6 bases). The CDR3 has 15 residues. Germline V CDR1 and CDR2: MNHEY, SMNVEV (reference sequence). V lost 9 bases, J lost 2 bases, and 17 bases lay in between. The CDR3 reads CASSIRGTPYNEQFF. The CDR3 DNA is TGTGCCAGTAGTATCCGCGGGACCCCCTACAATGAGCAGTTCTTC.

The chain combines TRBV12-3 or TRBV12-4 with TRBJ2-4, with a possible D match to TRBD1 (5 bases). Trimming cost V 5 bases and J 3 bases, with 20 bases left between them. This CDR3 spans 17 amino acids. The CDR3 coding sequence is TGTGCCAGCAGTGCCTGGGAAGGGGCGCGTGACAAAAACATTCAGTACTTC. It is translated as CASSAWEGARDKNIQYF.

V gene TRBV12-3 or TRBV12-4 combines with J gene TRBJ1-3; 7 bases fit TRBD1. Losses at the gene ends were 8 bases for V and 3 bases for J; bases not matched to a gene: 4. The CDR3 consists of 13 residues. The CDR3 DNA is TGTGCCAGCCTGACAGGGATTGGAAACACCATATATTTT. Its protein product is CASLTGIGNTIYF.

This clonotype was observed a handful of times. This chain uses TRBV29-1 with TRBJ2-7; the D is unclear. The germline gives CDR1 SQVTM, CDR2 ANQGSEA. CDR3 length: 13 residues. V lost 0 bases to trimming and J lost 7 bases, with 13 bases between them. In DNA form, the CDR3 reads TGCAGCGTTGAAGAGGCGACCCTCATGGAGCAGTACTTC. This encodes CSVEEATLMEQYF.

The chain combines TRBV20-1 with TRBJ2-5, with D perhaps matching TRBD2 (7 bases). V was cut by 0 bases and J by 4 bases, with 21 bases left in between. The CDR3 covers 17 residues. Germline V gene data show CDR1 as DFQATT and CDR2 as SNEGSKA (reference sequence). The CDR3 DNA follows: TGCAGTGCTAGAGACCCGGGGGGCCAGACGGTATTAGAGACCCAGTACTTC. Translated: CSARDPGGQTVLETQYF.

This clonotype was detected only a few times. CDR3 in amino acids: CASSKSGRDIFTGELFF. In DNA form, the CDR3 reads TGTGCCAGTAGTAAGAGCGGGAGGGATATTTTCACCGGGGAGCTGTTTTTT. This chain joins TRBV19 and TRBJ2-2; 10 bases map to TRBD2. The CDR3 is 17 residues long. Germline V gene sequence: CDR1 LNHDA, CDR2 SQIVND (reference sequence). Trimming removed 4 bases from V and 4 bases from J; junction bases left unmatched: 9.

This clonotype was seen a few times. This chain links TRBV19 with TRBJ1-5; TRBD1 matches 7 bases. Germline loops: CDR1 LNHDA, CDR2 SQIVND (reference sequence). There are 13 residues in the CDR3. V shed 7 bases and J 5 bases; nucleotides not matched to a gene: 5. The DNA for the CDR3 is TGTGCCAGTAACGACAGGGTGGATCAGCCCCAGCATTTT. It specifies CASNDRVDQPQHF.

The chain couples TRBV6-5 to TRBJ2-7; 7 nucleotides match TRBD1. Germline-derived CDR1 and CDR2 are MNHEY and SVGAGI. This CDR3 is 13 amino acids long. V lost 6 bases and J lost 7; bases outside the gene matches: 9. CDR3 in amino acids: CASSRDRRIEQYF. The CDR3 coding sequence is TGTGCCAGCAGCCGGGACAGACGGATAGAGCAGTACTTC.

V is TRBV5-4 and J is TRBJ1-6, with a tentative D call TRBD1 (6 bases). This CDR3 comprises 17 residues. Germline CDR1 and CDR2: SGHNT and YYREEE (reference sequence). The V and J ends lost 3 bases and 7 bases respectively, with 20 bases between them. The CDR3 loop is CASSSRNRASDNSPLHF. CDR3 bases: TGTGCCAGCAGCTCTCGCAACAGGGCGTCGGACAATTCACCCCTCCACTTT.

J is TRBJ2-7 and V is TRBV5-6; D is ambiguous. With 0 bases removed from V and 2 bases from J, the gap between germline ends came to 9 bases. The CDR3 totals 14 residues. Germline V gives CDR1 SGHDT, CDR2 YYEEEE. The CDR3 protein is CASSLVSRAYEQYF. The CDR3 nucleotides read TGTGCCAGCAGCTTGGTGTCCAGAGCCTACGAGCAGTACTTC.

In this sample, this clonotype turned up a few times. This chain connects TRBV5-7 to TRBJ2-1, with unresolved D. TRBV5-7 is given ORF status, its function remaining uncertain. V was pared by 1 base and J by 10 bases, with 12 bases between. The length of the CDR3 is 13 residues. CDR3 in amino acids: CASSLKTSWEQFF. The DNA for the CDR3 is TGTGCCAGCAGCTTGAAGACCAGTTGGGAGCAGTTCTTC.

Of note for this clonotype: This could be a read error, since a much larger clone is one nucleotide away. The chain has TRBV29-1 and TRBJ1-2; TRBD1 is a possible D gene (6 bases). Germline V gene data show CDR1 as SQVTM and CDR2 as ANQGSEA. This CDR3 has 12 amino acids. The CDR3: CNVEVQGGGYTF. DNA for the CDR3: TGCAACGTTGAAGTACAGGGAGGCGGCTACACCTTC.

This chain connects TRBV13 to TRBJ2-5; D not certain. The CDR3 spans 12 residues. The V and J ends lost 5 bases and 5 bases respectively, with 9 bases between them. Per the germline V gene, CDR1 is PRHDT and CDR2 is FYEKMQ (reference sequence). For the CDR3, the DNA is TGTGCCAGCAGCCGATCCGGGGAGACCCAGTACTTC. It is translated as CASSRSGETQYF.

This chain connects TRBV13 to TRBJ2-6; 7 bases are a match to TRBD1. The last part of the DNA fits TRBJ2-7 better; the J call may be wrong. The V gene's germline CDR1 is PRHDT and CDR2 FYEKMQ (reference sequence). CDR3 length: 13 residues. CDR3 sequence reads: CATRQGGVYEQYF. The CDR3 nucleotides are TGTGCCACTAGACAGGGTGGGGTGTACGAGCAGTACTTC.

The chain employs TRBV20-1 and TRBJ2-3; TRBD2 agrees at 13 bases. V lost 6 bases, J lost 3 bases, and 3 bases stayed unmatched. CDR3 length equals 14 residues. Germline lookup yields CDR1 DFQATT and CDR2 SNEGSKA (reference sequence). CDR3 nucleotides: TGCAGTGCAAGACTAGCGGGAGGTACAGATACGCAGTATTTT. Translating gives CSARLAGGTDTQYF.

This clonotype was seen just once. V is TRBV27 and J is TRBJ2-7, with D possibly being TRBD2 (7 bases). Trimming removed 3 bases from V and 7 bases from J, with 19 bases in between. Germline assignment: CDR1 MNHEY and CDR2 SMNVEV (reference sequence). The CDR3 is 15 amino acids. CDR3: CASSFRERGAGEQYF. CDR3 nucleotides: TGTGCCAGCAGTTTCCGGGAACGGGGGGCGGGGGAGCAGTACTTC.

The chain has TRBV5-6 and TRBJ1-2, with TRBD1 as a possible D gene (6 bases). V lost 4 bases, J lost 3 bases, and 10 bases lay in between. CDR3 size: 13 residues. Germline CDR1 reads SGHDT; CDR2 reads YYEEEE. The CDR3: CASSPTGDYGYTF. DNA for the CDR3: TGTGCCAGCAGCCCGACAGGCGACTATGGCTACACCTTC.